Listed below are T cell receptor beta chains from one sample, sequenced in a study of blood T cell repertoires in COVID-19. The assay was immunoSEQ multiplex PCR, and TCRdb's table has in-frame clones only and misses some. This sample has roughly 260,000 clones, with 70% to 90% found just once. The specimen was PBMCs or T cells enriched from blood (not recorded which). The receptors were gathered from a woman between 45 and 60 years old who had recovered from COVID-19. CDR3s leave out the opening cysteine and the closing phenylalanine or tryptophan. A D gene is named only where the DNA matches it firmly. Not every row has a clone size; where given, it reads once, few, many or a size class.

clone_size: .
d_call: TRBD1
v_call: TRBV27
j_call: TRBJ2-3
cdr3_aa: ASSYTGAGADTQY

clone_size: .
d_call: TRBD2
v_call: TRBV27
j_call: TRBJ2-7
cdr3_aa: ASAPTASGSAYEQY

clone_size: .
d_call: .
v_call: TRBV5-4
j_call: TRBJ1-2
cdr3_aa: ASSGSWRGEGYT

clone_size: .
d_call: .
v_call: TRBV7-3
j_call: TRBJ2-7
cdr3_aa: ASSSTGLEQY

clone_size: few
d_call: .
v_call: TRBV2
j_call: TRBJ2-7
cdr3_aa: ASRPDGFGGESSYEQY

clone_size: .
d_call: TRBD1
v_call: TRBV7-6
j_call: TRBJ1-3
cdr3_aa: ASSAIQGPSGNTIY

clone_size: once
d_call: TRBD1
v_call: TRBV27
j_call: TRBJ1-6
cdr3_aa: ASSSTTGGAGSPLH

clone_size: .
d_call: .
v_call: TRBV5-5
j_call: TRBJ1-1
cdr3_aa: ASSLDSWTEAF

clone_size: .
d_call: TRBD2
v_call: TRBV4-1
j_call: TRBJ2-3
cdr3_aa: ASSQVDFVLAGGVDTQY

clone_size: once
d_call: .
v_call: TRBV2
j_call: TRBJ2-7
cdr3_aa: ASSDPRQIPYEQY

clone_size: few
d_call: .
v_call: TRBV7-2
j_call: TRBJ2-1
cdr3_aa: ASSLEAGAPGEQF

clone_size: once
d_call: TRBD2
v_call: TRBV7-9
j_call: TRBJ2-1
cdr3_aa: ASSRAGGGIKDNEQF

clone_size: .
d_call: .
v_call: TRBV12-3/TRBV12-4
j_call: TRBJ2-1
cdr3_aa: ASSPGDNEQF

clone_size: .
d_call: .
v_call: TRBV5-1
j_call: TRBJ2-3
cdr3_aa: ASSIGLTIPDTQY

clone_size: .
d_call: .
v_call: TRBV20-1
j_call: TRBJ1-5
cdr3_aa: SASSGGAGNQPQH

clone_size: .
d_call: .
v_call: TRBV27
j_call: TRBJ1-4
cdr3_aa: ASSSKGPGYRDKNEKLF

clone_size: few
d_call: TRBD1
v_call: TRBV11-2
j_call: TRBJ1-1
cdr3_aa: ASSQGAQYTEAF

clone_size: .
d_call: .
v_call: TRBV7-9
j_call: TRBJ1-1
cdr3_aa: ASSSLAGRGTEAF

clone_size: .
d_call: .
v_call: TRBV15
j_call: TRBJ2-5
cdr3_aa: ATSRDPGPQETQY

clone_size: .
d_call: TRBD2
v_call: TRBV6-1
j_call: TRBJ2-7
cdr3_aa: ASSEGLAGSYEQY

clone_size: .
d_call: TRBD2
v_call: TRBV6-2/TRBV6-3
j_call: TRBJ2-1
cdr3_aa: ASSYYAGASHEQF

clone_size: .
d_call: .
v_call: TRBV10-3
j_call: TRBJ1-5
cdr3_aa: AISESGGSSNQPQH

clone_size: .
d_call: .
v_call: TRBV5-5
j_call: TRBJ1-1
cdr3_aa: ASSDLQGLTEAF

clone_size: few
d_call: .
v_call: TRBV28
j_call: TRBJ2-7
cdr3_aa: ASSPQMAASYEQY

clone_size: few
d_call: .
v_call: TRBV29-1
j_call: TRBJ1-5
cdr3_aa: SVAGASNQPQH

clone_size: .
d_call: .
v_call: TRBV27
j_call: TRBJ2-7
cdr3_aa: ASSLTPLGQGVTYEQY

clone_size: .
d_call: TRBD2
v_call: TRBV4-2
j_call: TRBJ2-1
cdr3_aa: ASSQESSGRNEQF

clone_size: .
d_call: TRBD1
v_call: TRBV11-2
j_call: TRBJ1-5
cdr3_aa: ASSKTGSQPQH